The 8 T cell receptor beta chains in this list originate from one sample, sequenced in a study of cytotoxic CD8 clonotypes in ibrutinib-treated CLL. TCRdb's copy holds only in-frame clones and misses some; the assay was immunoSEQ multiplex PCR. The sample includes 110,000 or so clones, 45% to 65% seen only once; the top ten take 37%. The specimen comprised PBMCs, sampled after 24 months of ibrutinib treatment. These receptor sequences come from a human donor with chronic lymphocytic leukemia.

This clone was detected only a few times. In DNA form, the CDR3 reads TGTGCCAGCAGCCGGCCCGTGGAGGCTTTCTTT. This gives the protein CASSRPVEAFF. The rearrangement uses TRBV9 and TRBJ1-1; D is undetermined. CDR1 is SGDLS, CDR2 YYNGEE, per germline. V lost 4 bases, J lost 11 bases, and 12 bases lay in between. The CDR3 loop spans 11 amino acids.

This clone was seen once. This CDR3 is also generated by other DNA sequences in the sample. The chain combines TRBV19 with TRBJ1-1; 9 bases are shared with TRBD1. This CDR3 contains 14 residues. V lost 4 bases and J lost 5; bases outside the gene matches: 5. CDR1 is LNHDA and CDR2 is SQIVND in the germline V gene (reference sequence). CDR3 in amino acids: CASSRTGARTEAFF. The CDR3 bases are TGTGCCAGTAGTAGGACAGGGGCGCGGACTGAAGCTTTCTTT. Using reference TRBV19 and TRBJ1-1 for the parts outside the CDR3, the full variable domain is DGGITQSPKYLFRKEGQNVTLSCEQNLNHDAMYWYRQDPGQGLRLIYYSQIVNDFQKGDIAEGYSVSREKKESFPLTVTSAQKNPTAFYLCASSRTGARTEAFFGQGTRLTVV.

This chain connects TRBV30 to TRBJ1-2; D may be TRBD1 (6 bases). The CDR3 has 12 amino acids. Germline V lookup: CDR1 GTSNPN, CDR2 SVGIG (reference sequence). The CDR3 sequence is CASTGGGYGYTF. The CDR3 DNA reads TGTGCATCGACAGGAGGGGGCTATGGCTACACCTTC.

This clone was observed a handful of times. V gene TRBV19 combines with J gene TRBJ1-1, with D unresolved. V was clipped by 6 bases and J by 2 bases, with 19 bases between them. Germline CDR1 reads LNHDA; CDR2 reads SQIVND (reference sequence). This CDR3 region has 16 residues. The CDR3 is CASSPGVSRANTEAFF. CDR3 sequence (DNA): TGTGCCAGTAGCCCAGGCGTCTCCCGAGCAAACACTGAAGCTTTCTTT.

The CDR3 is CAISAGLLGANVLTF. CDR3 nucleotide sequence: TGTGCCATCAGTGCCGGGCTCCTCGGGGCCAACGTCCTGACTTTC. The gene calls are TRBV10-3 and TRBJ2-6; D uncertain. The CDR3 totals 15 residues. Trimming removed 4 bases at V and 4 bases at J, with 11 bases between. Germline V lookup: CDR1 ENHRY, CDR2 SYGVKD.

The chain employs TRBV6-5 and TRBJ2-2; no clear D. This CDR3 region has 14 residues. Germline assignment: CDR1 MNHEY and CDR2 SVGAGI. Between the trimmed V and J ends, which lost 5 bases and 1 base, there was a span of 8 bases. CDR3 region: CASSIRRNTGELFF. CDR3 nucleotide sequence: TGTGCCAGCAGTATCAGAAGGAACACCGGGGAGCTGTTTTTT.

A few counts support this clone. This chain links TRBV19 with TRBJ1-5; 10 bases agree with TRBD1. This CDR3 has 15 amino acids. Losses at the gene ends were 10 bases for V and 3 bases for J; bases not matched to a gene: 9. CDR1 and CDR2 (germline): LNHDA, SQIVND (reference sequence). DNA of the CDR3: TGTGCCACCTCGGGACAGGGGAGTTTCAATCAGCCCCAGCATTTT. This sequence encodes CATSGQGSFNQPQHF.

This chain joins TRBV6-6 and TRBJ2-4; D possibly corresponds to TRBD2 (5 bases). Germline values: CDR1 MNHNY, CDR2 SVGAGI (reference sequence). This CDR3 has 15 residues. Trimming removed 2 bases from V and 0 bases from J, with 8 bases in between. CDR3 sequence reads: CASSYASGAKNIQYF. The CDR3 nucleotides read TGTGCCAGCAGTTACGCCAGCGGAGCCAAAAACATTCAGTACTTC.